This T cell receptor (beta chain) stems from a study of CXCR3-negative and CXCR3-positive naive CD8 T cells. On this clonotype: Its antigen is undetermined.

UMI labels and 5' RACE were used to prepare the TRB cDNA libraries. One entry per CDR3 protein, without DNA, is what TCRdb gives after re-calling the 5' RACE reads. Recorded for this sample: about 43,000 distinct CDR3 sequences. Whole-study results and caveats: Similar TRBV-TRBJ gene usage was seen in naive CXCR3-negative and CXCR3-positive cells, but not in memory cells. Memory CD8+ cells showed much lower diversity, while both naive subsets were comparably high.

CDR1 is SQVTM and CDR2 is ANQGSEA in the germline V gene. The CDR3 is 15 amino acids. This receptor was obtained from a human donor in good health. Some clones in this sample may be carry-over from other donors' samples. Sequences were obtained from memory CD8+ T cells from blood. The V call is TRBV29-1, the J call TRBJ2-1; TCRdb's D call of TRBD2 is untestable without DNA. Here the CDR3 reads CSVEGSGPPFNEQFF.